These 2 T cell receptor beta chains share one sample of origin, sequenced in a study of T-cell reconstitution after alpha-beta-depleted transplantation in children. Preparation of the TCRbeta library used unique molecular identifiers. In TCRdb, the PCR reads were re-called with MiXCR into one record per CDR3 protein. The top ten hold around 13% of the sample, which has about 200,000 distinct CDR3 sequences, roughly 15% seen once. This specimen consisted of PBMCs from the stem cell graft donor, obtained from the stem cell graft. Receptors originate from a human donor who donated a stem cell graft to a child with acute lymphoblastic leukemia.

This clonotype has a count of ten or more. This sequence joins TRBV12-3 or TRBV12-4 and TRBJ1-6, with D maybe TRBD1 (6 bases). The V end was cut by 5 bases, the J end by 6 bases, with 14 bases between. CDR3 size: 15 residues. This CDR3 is CASSSQTGFNSPLHF. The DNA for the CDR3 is TGTGCCAGCAGTAGTCAAACAGGGTTTAATTCACCCCTCCACTTT.

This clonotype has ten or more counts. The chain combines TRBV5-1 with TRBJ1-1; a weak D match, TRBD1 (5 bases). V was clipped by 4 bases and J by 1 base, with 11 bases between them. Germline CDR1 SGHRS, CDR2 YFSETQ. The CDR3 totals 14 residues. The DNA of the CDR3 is TGCGCCAGCAGCCCGGACGGACAGAACACTGAAGCTTTCTTT. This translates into CASSPDGQNTEAFF.